The rows below give T cell receptor beta chains drawn from one sample of a study of human CD8 memory T cell subsets. TCRdb re-called the 5' RACE reads; every CDR3 protein appears as one record, without DNA. The table lists about 9,300 distinct CDR3 sequences. Sequenced sample: CD8+ T cells from PBMCs. These receptors were taken from a human donor in good health. CDR3s include the opening cysteine and the closing phenylalanine or tryptophan. A clone size is listed for some rows: how often the clone was seen (once, few, many), or a class if it is expanded.

j_gene	abundance	v_gene	len	CDR3aa
TRBJ2-7	NA	TRBV2	16	CASSRKVGRSSYEQYF
TRBJ2-7	NA	TRBV6-2/TRBV6-3	16	CASSYDGTGPPYEQYF
TRBJ2-5	NA	TRBV12-5	17	CASGSTPTGLPEETQYF
TRBJ2-7	NA	TRBV6-5	14	CASSRATSSYEQYF
TRBJ2-5	NA	TRBV12-3/TRBV12-4	16	CASSSTWQGGTETQYF
TRBJ2-1	medium-sized	TRBV29-1	13	CSVLAWSYNEQFF
TRBJ1-1	NA	TRBV6-6	16	CASSYSGAYYYHEAFF
TRBJ1-2	medium-sized	TRBV12-3/TRBV12-4	14	CASSLEAANYGYTF
TRBJ1-1	NA	TRBV4-2	14	CASSHPTMGTEAFF
TRBJ2-7	NA	TRBV4-2	15	CASSQPTSPASEQYF
TRBJ2-1	medium-sized	TRBV7-9	15	CASSSRQGSYNEQFF
TRBJ1-1	NA	TRBV20-1	15	CSASRLKGARAEAFF
TRBJ1-4	NA	TRBV28	17	CASSSDRRRIEDEKLFF
TRBJ2-7	NA	TRBV4-3	13	CASSRSGLGEQYF
TRBJ1-2	NA	TRBV27	15	CASSLGLGQAYGYTF
TRBJ2-6	NA	TRBV6-5	16	CASSPRVGSGANVLTF
TRBJ2-5	medium-sized	TRBV29-1	11	CSVQGEGTQYF
TRBJ2-7	NA	TRBV5-5	15	CASSQPRDRGYEQYF
TRBJ2-4	NA	TRBV30	14	CAWNSGLGKNIQYF
TRBJ1-2	NA	TRBV27	14	CASSTPGGSGGYTF
TRBJ1-2	NA	TRBV5-6	15	CASSLAGIRSYGYTF
TRBJ2-7	NA	TRBV7-2	13	CASSLARSYEQYF